The source of this T cell receptor beta chain is a study of T cell changes during pregnancy in multiple sclerosis. The germline V gene encodes CDR1 LGHNA and CDR2 YSLEER. V shed 2 bases and J 3 bases; nucleotides not matched to a gene: 3. This CDR3 region has 16 residues. Repertoires were generated with immunoSEQ multiplex PCR, while TCRdb's copy carries only in-frame clones and drops some. The sample holds tens of thousands of clones, roughly 88% seen once. The chain employs TRBV4-3 and TRBJ2-2; 10 positions agree with TRBD2. The sequence was collected from a female donor in good health, enrolled as a control in a pregnancy study. Sequenced material: CD8+ T cells from peripheral blood mononuclear cells, taken in the first trimester of pregnancy. CDR3 nucleotides: TGCGCCAGCAGCCAACTCAGCGGGGGGGACACCGGGGAGCTGTTTTTT. Its protein is CASSQLSGGDTGELFF.